This TCR beta chain was retrieved from a study of blood T cell repertoires in COVID-19 (dated by TCRdb to 2019 to 2021). Study-level background: Samples from collaborators originated in the United States, Italy and Spain and spanned both the acute and convalescent phases of COVID-19. HLA class I and class II types, where available, came from metadata supplied by the sample provider rather than from assay-based typing. Samples came from the ongoing ImmuneRACE study (first 160 participants) plus 1,254 subjects from 6 global collaborators. The prospective study material was composed of cDNA or gDNA derived from T cells, B-cell-depleted T cells, or PBMCs. Deeply sampled blood TCRbeta repertoires from subjects exposed to, actively infected with, or recovered from COVID-19 were included in the dataset. The repertoires were released in a freely available public database meant as a resource for research on the immune response to SARS-CoV-2. The sample metadata nearly always contained a de-identified subject ID, COVID-19 status, age in years and sex. General study outcomes and caveats: How much clinical and demographic metadata was included differed by source and by participant, and the metadata was provided uncurated.

The collaborating institutions used their own protocols to collect whole blood in K2EDTA tubes. Collaborator samples were shipped for TCRbeta analysis as frozen whole blood, isolated PBMCs, or DNA extracted from either sample type. A note on this clone: Its antigen remains unidentified. It has no much larger one-base neighbor in the sample; base qualities were not kept.

TCRbeta CDR3 regions were amplified from genomic DNA by means of the immunoSEQ Assay, a bias-controlled multiplex PCR. In the authors' own workflow: The number of nucleated cells in each sample was estimated from the amplification of reference gene primers within the assay. To quantify the absolute abundance of each unique TCRbeta CDR3 rearrangement, sequence reads were collapsed and filtered. For each sample, productive Simpson clonality was calculated as the square root of Simpson's diversity index over productive rearrangements. Here the immuneACCESS table is served through TCRdb, limited to in-frame sequences with V and J called. Missing clones are a known gap in these copies; in checked studies unresolved V genes cover under half, and the rest lacks a known reason. V, J and clone size derive from that table, while D and trimming were established from the DNA sequence. Across this sample there are some 120,000 clones, with roughly 72% seen only once. The ten largest clonotypes hold about a tenth of the sample.

Sequencing was done on a sample of peripheral blood. This TCR derives from a human donor in a cohort sampled during active COVID-19.

The CDR3 here reads CASYGGAREQYF. The DNA reads TGTGCCAGCTATGGGGGGGCGAGGGAGCAGTACTTC. The V and J segments used are TRBV27 and TRBJ2-7; possibly the D gene is TRBD2, per 7 matching bases. CDR1 and CDR2 are drawn from the germline V gene (reference sequence): MNHEY, SMNVEV. V lost 8 bases and J lost 7 bases; the stretch between them is 15 bases long. From the cysteine up to the phenylalanine, the CDR3 has a length of 12 residues. Only CDR3 DNA is held: 36 bases, read in frame from base 1.